Presented here are 4 T cell receptor beta chains from one specimen sequenced in a study of T cell responses to AZD1222 COVID-19 vaccine. Using immunoSEQ multiplex PCR, the repertoire was profiled, and TCRdb retains in-frame clones only, with some absent. The sample has fewer than 110,000 clones; nearly 90% are singletons. This specimen was peripheral blood, taken 28 days after the second AZD1222 dose. The origin of the receptors is an adult who received the AZD1222 COVID-19 vaccine.

J is TRBJ1-2 and V is TRBV19; TRBD1 agrees at 7 bases. The CDR3 has 16 residues. Germline V gene sequence: CDR1 LNHDA, CDR2 SQIVND (reference sequence). The junction had 17 bases not matched to a gene; V was cut back by 6 bases and J by 7 bases. CDR3 amino acids: CASSIPLGGRDFGYTF. CDR3 DNA: TGTGCCAGTAGCATCCCCCTAGGGGGCAGGGATTTTGGCTACACCTTC. The whole variable domain, filled in from reference TRBV19 and TRBJ1-2, reads DGGITQSPKYLFRKEGQNVTLSCEQNLNHDAMYWYRQDPGQGLRLIYYSQIVNDFQKGDIAEGYSVSREKKESFPLTVTSAQKNPTAFYLCASSIPLGGRDFGYTFGSGTRLTVV.

The rearrangement uses TRBV5-4 and TRBJ1-2; TRBD1 agrees at 11 bases. The CDR3 totals 15 residues. After removal of 4 bases from V and 5 bases from J, the junction contained 7 bases not matched to a gene. Germline V lookup: CDR1 SGHNT, CDR2 YYREEE (reference sequence). CDR3 amino acids: CASSRLDRGRYGYTF. CDR3 DNA: TGTGCCAGCAGCCGCTTGGACAGGGGGCGATATGGCTACACCTTC.

This clone was observed a handful of times. The chain combines TRBV19 with TRBJ1-1, with D perhaps TRBD1 (6 bases). This CDR3 comprises 14 residues. Germline V gene sequence: CDR1 LNHDA, CDR2 SQIVND (reference sequence). The V gene lost 6 bases and the J gene lost 8 bases, with 19 bases spanning the gap. CDR3 DNA: TGTGCCAGTAGGCCTACGACAGGACCGGACGAAGCTTTCTTT. This encodes CASRPTTGPDEAFF.

This clone was seen a single time. V and J are TRBV6-5 and TRBJ1-2, with 7 bases that match TRBD1. The CDR3 is made up of 13 amino acids. Germline V gene sequence: CDR1 MNHEY, CDR2 SVGAGI. V lost 6 bases and J lost 7; bases outside the gene matches: 8. CDR3 DNA sequence: TGTGCCAGCAGGCAGGGGGGCTGGCTTGGCTACACCTTC. It translates to CASRQGGWLGYTF.